This T cell receptor beta chain was profiled in a study of blood T cell repertoires in COVID-19. Methods used by the authors: Researchers report that nucleated cell counts were estimated from reference gene primer amplification. Profiled with immunoSEQ multiplex PCR; TCRdb holds only in-frame clones, not every one. That table gives V, J and clone size, and the DNA gave D and trimming. Of tens of thousands of clones in the sample, roughly three quarters were seen once. Trimming shortened V by 3 bases and J by 0 bases, and 12 bases separated the two germline ends. The CDR3 is 15 residues long. The germline gives CDR1 SGDLS, CDR2 YYNGEE.

This TCR came from a man between 65 and 85 years old with acute or convalescent COVID-19. The source material was peripheral blood. The chain employs TRBV9 and TRBJ1-2, with unresolved D. The CDR3 coding sequence is TGTGCCAGCAGCGCCAACATGGCCGCTAACTATGGCTACACCTTC. It encodes CASSANMAANYGYTF.